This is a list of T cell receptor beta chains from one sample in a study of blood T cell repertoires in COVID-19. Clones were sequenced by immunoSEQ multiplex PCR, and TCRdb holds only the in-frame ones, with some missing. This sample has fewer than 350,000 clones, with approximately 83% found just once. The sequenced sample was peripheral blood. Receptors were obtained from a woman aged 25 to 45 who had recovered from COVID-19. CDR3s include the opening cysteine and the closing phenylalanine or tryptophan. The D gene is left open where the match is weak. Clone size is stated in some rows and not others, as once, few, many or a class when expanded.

TGTGCCAGCATCTATGGACAGGGCGATAACTATGGCTACACCTTC | CASIYGQGDNYGYTF | . | . | TRBJ1-2 | TRBV21-1
TGTGCCAGCAGCTTATTCGCAGCTAGCGGTAAAGAGACCCAGTACTTC | CASSLFAASGKETQYF | TRBD2 | . | TRBJ2-5 | TRBV7-2
TGTGCCAGCAGCCCCCTGGGGCGGAACACCGGGGAGCTGTTTTTT | CASSPLGRNTGELFF | . | . | TRBJ2-2 | TRBV3-1/TRBV3-2
TGTGCCAGCAGCCCAAGCGGGGGGGCCCGTCTGGGGCAGTTCTTC | CASSPSGGARLGQFF | TRBD2 | . | TRBJ2-1 | TRBV3-1/TRBV3-2
TGCGCCAGCAGCTTGCAAGACAGGGACTATGGCTACACCTTC | CASSLQDRDYGYTF | TRBD1 | . | TRBJ1-2 | TRBV5-1
TGTGCCAGCACCCGACAGGGGAGCTCCTACAATGAGCAGTTCTTC | CASTRQGSSYNEQFF | TRBD1 | . | TRBJ2-1 | TRBV9
TGTGCCAGCAGTTACGGACGGGGTAATATGAACACTGAAGCTTTCTTT | CASSYGRGNMNTEAFF | . | few | TRBJ1-1 | TRBV2
TGTGCCAGCAGCTTAACGTTACAGGAGGGCTACACCTTC | CASSLTLQEGYTF | . | . | TRBJ1-2 | TRBV7-3
TGCGCCAGCAGCTTGGAGTCAGATTACAATGAGCAGTTCTTC | CASSLESDYNEQFF | . | . | TRBJ2-1 | TRBV5-1
TGCGCCAGCAGCTTGGGCACAGAAAAAGCTTTCTTT | CASSLGTEKAFF | . | . | TRBJ1-1 | TRBV5-1
TGTGCCAGCTCGCGAGGGACAGGGTTAAACACAGATACGCAGTATTTT | CASSRGTGLNTDTQYF | TRBD1 | . | TRBJ2-3 | TRBV18
TGTGCCAGCAGTCCCCGGCCTCAGTGGCTAGACACCATATATTTT | CASSPRPQWLDTIYF | . | . | TRBJ1-3 | TRBV27
TGTGCCAGCAGTTTATGGCACCTACAAGCGAATTTCTACGAGCAGTACTTC | CASSLWHLQANFYEQYF | . | . | TRBJ2-7 | TRBV28
TGTGCCAGTAGTATCCTAGCGGGAGAATGGGATGAGCAGTTCTTC | CASSILAGEWDEQFF | TRBD2 | . | TRBJ2-1 | TRBV19
TGTGCCAGCAGCCCGAACCCGCGGGACAGGGTCCCCTACGAGCAGTACTTC | CASSPNPRDRVPYEQYF | TRBD1 | . | TRBJ2-7 | TRBV27
TGTGCCACCAGCAGATCCCGGACAGGGGGGAACACCGGGGAGCTGTTTTTT | CATSRSRTGGNTGELFF | TRBD1 | . | TRBJ2-2 | TRBV15
TGTGCCAGCAGCCTCGGACTAGCTAACACAGATACGCAGTATTTT | CASSLGLANTDTQYF | TRBD2 | . | TRBJ2-3 | TRBV7-3
TGTGCCAGCAGCTTAGTATCCGGCTCCTATAATTCACCCCTCCACTTT | CASSLVSGSYNSPLHF | . | . | TRBJ1-6 | TRBV7-2
TGTGCCAGCAGTCCCGGGAAGAGAGCCTATGGCTACACCTTC | CASSPGKRAYGYTF | . | . | TRBJ1-2 | TRBV28
TGTGCCAGCAGCCAAGTCTTGGTTGGGCCTAGCGGGGGCCCCGTCACAGATACGCAGTATTTT | CASSQVLVGPSGGPVTDTQYF | TRBD2 | . | TRBJ2-3 | TRBV14
TGTGCCAGTAGTACCACCAGGGGGGCGGCTATCTACGAGCAGTACTTC | CASSTTRGAAIYEQYF | . | . | TRBJ2-7 | TRBV19
TGTGCCAGCAGTGGGGGACGACGGTTTCGGGAGTCTAACTATGGCTACACCTTC | CASSGGRRFRESNYGYTF | . | . | TRBJ1-2 | TRBV28
TGTGCCAGCAGCGTAGGAACAGGGGAAGGTCAGCCCCAGCATTTT | CASSVGTGEGQPQHF | TRBD1 | once | TRBJ1-5 | TRBV9
TGTGCCAGCAGTGAATCTAGCGGGATAAACACAGATACGCAGTATTTT | CASSESSGINTDTQYF | TRBD2 | . | TRBJ2-3 | TRBV2
TGTGCCAGTAGTCCAACAGGGAATTGGCCTGAAGCAAAACTGTTTTTT | CASSPTGNWPEAKLFF | . | . | TRBJ1-4 | TRBV19
TGCAGCGTTGATGCGGGATTAGACGAGCAGTTCTTC | CSVDAGLDEQFF | . | . | TRBJ2-1 | TRBV29-1
TGCGCCAGCAGTGAGATGACGGGCACTGAAGCTTTCTTT | CASSEMTGTEAFF | . | . | TRBJ1-1 | TRBV10-1
TGTGCCAGCAGTTACTCGATAGGGTCTCCCTTTAGCGGGACCTCCTACAATGAGCAGTTCTTC | CASSYSIGSPFSGTSYNEQFF | TRBD2 | . | TRBJ2-1 | TRBV6-2/TRBV6-3
TGTGCCAGCAGCCCTGACAGGGTCGGGGAGCTGTTTTTT | CASSPDRVGELFF | TRBD1 | . | TRBJ2-2 | TRBV5-4
TGTGCCAGCAGCTTGGTGGAGTTTGGACAGGGTCGAGAAGAGACCCAGTACTTC | CASSLVEFGQGREETQYF | TRBD1 | . | TRBJ2-5 | TRBV5-6
TGCGCCAGCAGCTTGAACTCGGGACAGGGCTGGGAAAAACTGTTTTTT | CASSLNSGQGWEKLFF | TRBD1 | . | TRBJ1-4 | TRBV5-1
TGTGCCAGCAGCTTAGGAGTCAACCCTACCTACGAGCAGTACTTC | CASSLGVNPTYEQYF | . | . | TRBJ2-7 | TRBV11-2
TGTGCCAGCAGTTACCCGCCCGCGGGTAGCAATCAGCCCCAGCATTTT | CASSYPPAGSNQPQHF | . | . | TRBJ1-5 | TRBV6-6
TGTGCCAGCAGGCTGGCAGAGACAGTTGACGAAAAACTGTTTTTT | CASRLAETVDEKLFF | . | . | TRBJ1-4 | TRBV7-2
TGTGCCAGCAGTGCGGTGGTGAACACTGAAGCTTTCTTT | CASSAVVNTEAFF | . | . | TRBJ1-1 | TRBV3-1/TRBV3-2
TGTGCCTGGACGGCAACTAATGAAAAACTGTTTTTT | CAWTATNEKLFF | . | . | TRBJ1-4 | TRBV30
TGTGCCACCAGCAGAGTCGGGGTTCTAAACTATGGCTACACCTTC | CATSRVGVLNYGYTF | . | . | TRBJ1-2 | TRBV15
TGTGCCAGCAGTTGGGAGGAGACCCAGTACTTC | CASSWEETQYF | . | . | TRBJ2-5 | TRBV12-3/TRBV12-4
TGTGCCAGCAGCTTAACAACGGGAGGGGTCACAGATACGCAGTATTTT | CASSLTTGGVTDTQYF | TRBD2 | . | TRBJ2-3 | TRBV11-3
TGCAGCGTTGATACTAGCGGGAAAAGGAATGAGCAGTTCTTC | CSVDTSGKRNEQFF | TRBD2 | . | TRBJ2-1 | TRBV29-1
TGTGCCAGCAGCTGGCACGCGACGGGAACTAGCACAGATACGCAGTATTTT | CASSWHATGTSTDTQYF | . | . | TRBJ2-3 | TRBV14
TGCGCCAGCAGCGCCGGGACAGACACAGATACGCAGTATTTT | CASSAGTDTDTQYF | TRBD1 | . | TRBJ2-3 | TRBV5-1
TGTGCCAGTGGACAGGGTGGAACTGAAGCTTTCTTT | CASGQGGTEAFF | TRBD1 | . | TRBJ1-1 | TRBV6-5
TGTGCCAGCAGCCCACTAAGGGGCGCCACCGGGGAGCAGTACTTC | CASSPLRGATGEQYF | . | once | TRBJ2-7 | TRBV3-1/TRBV3-2
TGTGCCAGCAGCCCACCAAGGGGAACTGGAACTGGAAACACCATATATTTT | CASSPPRGTGTGNTIYF | . | . | TRBJ1-3 | TRBV9
TGCAGCGTTGAGGGAGACCAGACTAGCGGGAGTCCCTCCTACAATGAGCAGTTCTTC | CSVEGDQTSGSPSYNEQFF | TRBD2 | . | TRBJ2-1 | TRBV29-1
TGCGCCAGCAGCCAAGCGACAGGGATGGTGCGAACTGAAGCTTTCTTT | CASSQATGMVRTEAFF | TRBD1 | . | TRBJ1-1 | TRBV4-1
TGTGCCACCAGCAGAGATGGTAGGGGTTTCTATGGCTACACCTTC | CATSRDGRGFYGYTF | . | few | TRBJ1-2 | TRBV15
TGTGCCAGCAGTTTACTGGGACACGATTACAATGAGCAGTTCTTC | CASSLLGHDYNEQFF | . | . | TRBJ2-1 | TRBV28
TGTGCCAGCCTATATACGAACACCGGGGAGCTGTTTTTT | CASLYTNTGELFF | . | . | TRBJ2-2 | TRBV6-5
TGTGCCAGCAGCCAGGGTGGTGAGCAGTTCTTC | CASSQGGEQFF | . | . | TRBJ2-1 | TRBV7-2
TGCGCCAGCAGCCAAGGGGCCCCAGCGGGAGTAGGTGAGCAGTTCTTC | CASSQGAPAGVGEQFF | TRBD2 | few | TRBJ2-1 | TRBV4-3
TGTGCCAGCAGTTTTGGGGGGGCGGAAGGAAACACCATATATTTT | CASSFGGAEGNTIYF | . | . | TRBJ1-3 | TRBV28
TGTGCCAGCAGCTTAGGCAGGGAGACCCAGTACTTC | CASSLGRETQYF | . | . | TRBJ2-5 | TRBV7-8
TGTGCCAGTAGCCCACAGACAGGGTTACAGCCCCAGCATTTT | CASSPQTGLQPQHF | TRBD1 | . | TRBJ1-5 | TRBV19
TGCGCCAGCAGCCCGACAGGACCCTACGAGCAGTACTTC | CASSPTGPYEQYF | . | . | TRBJ2-7 | TRBV4-1
TGTGCCAGCAGCCCCTACAGGGCACACGAGCAGTACTTC | CASSPYRAHEQYF | . | once | TRBJ2-7 | TRBV5-6